This entry lists 21 T cell receptor beta chains sequenced from one sample in a study of blood T cell repertoires in COVID-19. Profiled with immunoSEQ multiplex PCR; TCRdb holds only in-frame clones, not every one. The data show a few hundred thousand clones, about 90% seen once. The sequenced sample consisted of PBMCs or T cells enriched from blood (not recorded which). Every receptor here comes from a woman younger than 45 who had recovered from COVID-19.

The chain uses TRBV9 and TRBJ1-1; 7 positions agree with TRBD1. This CDR3 comprises 15 residues. The trim removed 5 bases at V and 2 bases at J, leaving 9 bases unmatched. Germline V CDR1 and CDR2: SGDLS, YYNGEE. The CDR3 nucleotides read TGTGCCAGCAGTCGAACAGGGGACCCAAACACTGAAGCTTTCTTT. Translating it yields CASSRTGDPNTEAFF.

For this clone: The sample has other DNA sequences that encode this CDR3 too. The chain is built from TRBV11-2 and TRBJ2-7, with D tentatively TRBD1 (6 bases). The CDR3 has 13 amino acids. Germline V gives CDR1 SGHAT, CDR2 FQNNGV. Trimming cost V 5 bases and J 2 bases, with 10 bases left between them. The CDR3 is CASSIGQTYEQYF. Here the CDR3 DNA reads TGTGCCAGCAGCATAGGACAGACCTACGAGCAGTACTTC.

V is TRBV6-1 and J is TRBJ2-1; 12 nucleotides agree with TRBD2. The germline CDR1 and CDR2 sequences are MNHNS and SASEGT. The CDR3 has 15 residues. V trimming: 5 bases; J trimming: 4 bases; junction bases outside the gene matches: 3. Here the CDR3 DNA reads TGTGCCAGCAGTCCCGGGACTAGCGGGTACAATGAGCAGTTCTTC. Amino acid sequence: CASSPGTSGYNEQFF.

The rearrangement uses TRBV2 and TRBJ2-3; perhaps TRBD2 as D (5 bases). CDR3 length: 14 residues. From germline, CDR1 is SNHLY and CDR2 FYNNEI. Deletions cut 5 bases from V and 0 bases from J, with 9 bases between. As DNA, the CDR3 is TGTGCCAGCAGTAGAGGGTTGAGCACAGATACGCAGTATTTT. Its translation: CASSRGLSTDTQYF.

J is TRBJ1-5 and V is TRBV7-8, with D maybe TRBD1 (6 bases). Germline values: CDR1 SGHVS, CDR2 FQNEAQ. The CDR3 has 14 residues. Trimming removed 5 bases from V and 6 bases from J, with 14 bases in between. CDR3: CASSIGRGTQPQHF. DNA for the CDR3: TGTGCCAGCAGCATAGGCAGGGGAACTCAGCCCCAGCATTTT.

This chain connects TRBV29-1 to TRBJ1-2; 7 nucleotides align to TRBD1. CDR1 and CDR2 from the germline V gene are SQVTM and ANQGSEA. The CDR3 has 11 amino acids. V shed 2 bases and J 6 bases; nucleotides not matched to a gene: 0. The CDR3 spells CSVETGDGYTF. The CDR3 DNA follows: TGCAGCGTTGAAACAGGGGATGGCTACACCTTC.

This clone appeared once. The V and J genes are TRBV10-1 and TRBJ1-2; possible D gene TRBD1, 5 bases. The CDR3 is 17 amino acids. Germline CDR1 is WNHNN and CDR2 is SYGVQD (reference sequence). V was pared by 2 bases and J by 1 base, with 17 bases between. The CDR3, as DNA: TGCGCCAGCAGTGAGAGGCCTGGGCAGGGAATTAACTATGGCTACACCTTC. Translated: CASSERPGQGINYGYTF.

The chain recombines TRBV7-8 with TRBJ2-3; 16 bases agree with TRBD2. Per the germline V gene, CDR1 is SGHVS and CDR2 is FQNEAQ. The CDR3 contains 18 residues. The trim removed 5 bases at V and 1 base at J, leaving 6 bases unmatched. In DNA form, the CDR3 reads TGTGCCAGCAGCCGGGGACTAGCGGGAGGGCGGGGCACAGATACGCAGTATTTT. This codes for CASSRGLAGGRGTDTQYF.

This clone was recorded only once. CDR3 nucleotides: TGTGCCAGCAGTAGCGCCGGGACAGCCTACGAGCAGTACTTC. This gives the protein CASSSAGTAYEQYF. The rearrangement joins TRBV6-5 to TRBJ2-7; 7 positions agree with TRBD1. The CDR3 sequence is 14 residues long. V trimming: 5 bases; J trimming: 2 bases; junction bases outside the gene matches: 6. Germline V lookup: CDR1 MNHEY, CDR2 SVGAGI.

The chain has TRBV18 and TRBJ2-7; 10 positions agree with TRBD1. The length of the CDR3 is 14 residues. V shed 3 bases and J 4 bases; nucleotides not matched to a gene: 3. Germline CDR1 is KGHSH and CDR2 is LQKENI. DNA of the CDR3: TGTGCCAGCTCACCGGGGACAGGGGATTACGAGCAGTACTTC. Encoded protein: CASSPGTGDYEQYF.

The V gene is TRBV5-1, the J gene TRBJ1-2; D unclear. The CDR3 spans 14 residues. Germline values: CDR1 SGHRS, CDR2 YFSETQ. Trimming pared 2 bases from V and 8 bases from J, leaving 16 bases between. As DNA, the CDR3 is TGCGCCAGCAGCTTAACACCTCAGGAGGAAGGCTACACCTTC. Its protein product is CASSLTPQEEGYTF.

V gene TRBV4-1 combines with J gene TRBJ2-1; D is ambiguous. Germline V lookup: CDR1 MGHRA, CDR2 YSYEKL. The V end was cut by 3 bases, the J end by 2 bases, with 20 bases between. This CDR3 has 18 residues. For the CDR3, the DNA is TGCGCCAGCAGCCAGACGATGCCGACTCCCGACCCCTACAATGAGCAGTTCTTC. This codes for CASSQTMPTPDPYNEQFF.

The rearrangement joins TRBV27 to TRBJ1-5; possibly TRBD1 for D (5 bases). V was shortened by 5 bases and J by 6 bases, with 11 bases between the two germline ends. This CDR3 contains 13 residues. CDR1 and CDR2 from the germline V gene are MNHEY and SMNVEV (reference sequence). CDR3: CASSKGYGQPQHF. CDR3 nucleotide sequence: TGTGCCAGCAGTAAGGGGTACGGTCAGCCCCAGCATTTT.

CDR3 in DNA: TGCGCCAGCAGCTTCGGGTACGAGGGGGTCGGTATGACTGAAGCTTTCTTT. The encoded protein is CASSFGYEGVGMTEAFF. The rearrangement joins TRBV5-1 to TRBJ1-1; D might be TRBD1 (6 bases). The CDR3 contains 17 residues. Germline-derived CDR1 and CDR2 are SGHRS and YFSETQ. V was cut by 2 bases and J by 5 bases, with 22 bases left in between.

The rearrangement joins TRBV3-1 (or the pseudogene TRBV3-2) to TRBJ1-2; TRBD1 aligns across 11 bases. Germline-derived CDR1 and CDR2 are LGHDT and YNNKEL (reference sequence). J lost 4 bases, V lost 4 bases, and 11 bases had no gene match. The CDR3 consists of 17 residues. CDR3 coding DNA: TGTGCCAGCAGCCCGACTGCCGGGACAGGGGGTATCTATGGCTACACCTTC. It codes for CASSPTAGTGGIYGYTF.

The genes are TRBV30 and TRBJ1-4, with D possibly matching TRBD1 (5 bases). The germline V gene encodes CDR1 GTSNPN and CDR2 SVGIG (reference sequence). V dropped 5 bases and J dropped 13 bases, with 11 bases sitting between them. CDR3 size: 10 residues. The CDR3 nucleotides read TGTGCCTGGGGGGCCCTTCGACTGTTTTTT. Residues: CAWGALRLFF.

The chain combines TRBV2 with TRBJ2-2; 8 bases agree with TRBD2. Germline CDR1 SNHLY, CDR2 FYNNEI. Trimming took 7 bases from V and 5 from J; bases not matched to a gene: 6. This CDR3 spans 14 amino acids. CDR3 nucleotide sequence: TGTGCCAGCAAGGGACTAGAGAGGACCGGGGAGCTGTTTTTT. The encoded protein is CASKGLERTGELFF.

This rearrangement joins TRBV3-1 (or the pseudogene TRBV3-2) to TRBJ2-7, with 11 bases aligning to TRBD2. J was trimmed by 3 bases and V by 3 bases; bases with no gene match: 4. In germline, CDR1 is LGHDT, CDR2 YNNKEL (reference sequence). This CDR3 has 15 amino acids. As DNA, the CDR3 is TGTGCCAGCAGCCACGGACTAGCGGGCAACTACGAGCAGTACTTC. Translation gives CASSHGLAGNYEQYF.

V usage is TRBV2 and J usage is TRBJ2-2, with 8 nucleotides matching TRBD2. Germline trimming cut 5 bases from V and 6 bases from J; bases unmatched to any gene: 8. The CDR3 loop spans 15 amino acids. Germline assignment: CDR1 SNHLY and CDR2 FYNNEI. In nucleotides, the CDR3 is TGTGCCAGCAGTCCTCAAGCGGGAGAGTCCGGGGAGCTGTTTTTT. It encodes CASSPQAGESGELFF.

This chain connects TRBV4-2 to TRBJ2-3, with TRBD2 matching 7 bases. The CDR3 is 15 amino acids. Germline V gene sequence: CDR1 LGHNA, CDR2 YNFKEQ. The V gene end was trimmed by 4 bases and the J gene end by 2 bases; junction bases not matched to a gene: 6. The CDR3: CASSRESGITDTQYF. The CDR3 DNA sequence: TGTGCCAGCAGCCGAGAGAGCGGGATCACAGATACGCAGTATTTT.

This sequence joins TRBV28 and TRBJ2-7, with a tentative D call TRBD1 (6 bases). Germline V gene data show CDR1 as MDHEN and CDR2 as SYDVKM. The CDR3 has 13 amino acids. The V end was cut by 3 bases, the J end by 2 bases, with 8 bases between. Here the CDR3 DNA reads TGTGCCAGCAGTTTGGGACACCCCTACGAGCAGTACTTC. This translates into CASSLGHPYEQYF.